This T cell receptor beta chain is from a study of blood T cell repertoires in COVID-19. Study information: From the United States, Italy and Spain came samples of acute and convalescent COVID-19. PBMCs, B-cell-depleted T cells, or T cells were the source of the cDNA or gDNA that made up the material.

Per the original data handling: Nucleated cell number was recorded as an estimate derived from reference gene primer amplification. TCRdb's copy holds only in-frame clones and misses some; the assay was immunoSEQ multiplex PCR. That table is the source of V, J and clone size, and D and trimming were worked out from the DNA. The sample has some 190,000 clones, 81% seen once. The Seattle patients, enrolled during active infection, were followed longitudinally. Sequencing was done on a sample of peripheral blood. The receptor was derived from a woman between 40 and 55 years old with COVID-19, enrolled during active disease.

CDR3 sequence (DNA): TGCAGCGTTGGGAGTCCTGAGCAGTTCTTC. As protein: CSVGSPEQFF. The gene calls are TRBV29-1 and TRBJ2-1; D not resolved. CDR1 SQVTM and CDR2 ANQGSEA come from the germline V gene. Trimming pared 4 bases from V and 9 bases from J, leaving 7 bases between. This CDR3 is built from 10 residues.